This T cell receptor beta chain derives from a study of glioma-infiltrating T cells. Study-level results: Very few CDR3 sequences were shared between tissue and blood.

Comment on this clonotype: Antigen specificity is unknown.

The iRepertoire nested amplicon-rescue multiplex PCR amplified TCR alpha and beta CDR3s from RNA. TCRdb redid the calling of the multiplex PCR reads with MiXCR, one entry per CDR3 protein. The sample lists over 70,000 distinct CDR3 sequences, 20% to 25% occurring once. The sequence came from a human donor with low-grade glioma or glioblastoma, undergoing nonglioma brain surgery, or in good health (not recorded which). The sample taken for sequencing was glioma tissue, nonneoplastic brain tissue, or PBMCs (not recorded which).

As DNA, the CDR3 is TGTGCCAGCAGCTTATTGAGACAGGGGGCAAGAGAGCTGTTTTTT. This gives the protein CASSLLRQGARELFF. This chain joins TRBV7-2 and TRBJ2-2; 10 bases fit TRBD1. The CDR3 covers 15 residues. Germline V gene sequence: CDR1 SGHTA, CDR2 FQGNSA. V gave up 2 bases and J gave up 11 bases; unmatched junction bases: 8.